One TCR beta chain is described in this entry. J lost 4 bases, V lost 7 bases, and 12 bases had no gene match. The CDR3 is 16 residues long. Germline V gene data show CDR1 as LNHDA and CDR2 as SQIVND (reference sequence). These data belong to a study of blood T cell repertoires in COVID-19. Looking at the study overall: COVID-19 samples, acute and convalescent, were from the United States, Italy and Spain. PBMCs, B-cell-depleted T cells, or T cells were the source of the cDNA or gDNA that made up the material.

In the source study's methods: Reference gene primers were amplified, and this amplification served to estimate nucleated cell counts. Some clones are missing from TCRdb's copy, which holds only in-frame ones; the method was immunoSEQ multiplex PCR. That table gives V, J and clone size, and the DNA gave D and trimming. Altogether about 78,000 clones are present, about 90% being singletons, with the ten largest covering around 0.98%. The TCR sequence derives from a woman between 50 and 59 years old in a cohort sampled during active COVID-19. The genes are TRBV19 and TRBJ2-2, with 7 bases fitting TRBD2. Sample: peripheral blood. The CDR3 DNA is TGTGCCAGTATGGGCCCTAGCGGACCCTTCACCGGGGAGCTGTTTTTT. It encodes CASMGPSGPFTGELFF.